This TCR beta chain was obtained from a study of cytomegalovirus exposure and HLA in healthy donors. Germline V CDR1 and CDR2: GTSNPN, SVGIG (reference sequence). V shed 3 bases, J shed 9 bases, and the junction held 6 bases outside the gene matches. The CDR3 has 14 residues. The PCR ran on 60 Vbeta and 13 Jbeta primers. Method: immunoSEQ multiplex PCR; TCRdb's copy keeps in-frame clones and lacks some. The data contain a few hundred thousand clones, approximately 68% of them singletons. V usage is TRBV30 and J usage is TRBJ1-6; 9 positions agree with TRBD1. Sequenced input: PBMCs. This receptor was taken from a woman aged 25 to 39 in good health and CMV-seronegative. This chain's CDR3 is CAWSDRGMASPLHF. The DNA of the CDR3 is TGTGCCTGGAGCGACAGGGGGATGGCTTCACCCCTCCACTTT.